The clone carrying this TCR beta chain occurred a few times. CDR3 size: 13 residues. The germline V gene encodes CDR1 SNHLY and CDR2 FYNNEI. The ends were cut back, 7 bases at V and 2 bases at J, with 6 bases in the middle. This specimen belongs to a study of T-cell reconstitution after alpha-beta-depleted transplantation in children. For TCRbeta, the library was prepared with unique molecular identifiers. TCRdb ran MiXCR on the PCR reads and lists one entry per CDR3 protein. Found here are hundreds of thousands of distinct CDR3 sequences, about 16% of them singletons; the top ten hold 5%. The sequence derives from a male patient younger than 18 who had a stem cell transplant for acute lymphoblastic leukemia, so the T cells may come from the graft donor. V usage is TRBV2 and J usage is TRBJ2-6; D is unresolved. Material: PBMCs, mostly from graft donor cells, obtained 360 days after TCRalphabeta/CD19-depleted stem cell transplant. The CDR3 DNA reads as TGTGCCAGCATTGGTACTGGGGCCAACGTCCTGACTTTC. Translation: CASIGTGANVLTF.